This T cell receptor (beta chain) is from a study of T-cell memory formation after mild COVID-19. Turning to the study itself: Among the donors, TCR clusters were largely specific to each donor.

Deletions cut 3 bases from V and 11 bases from J, with 13 bases between. The CDR3 is 12 residues long. Germline assignment: CDR1 DFQATT and CDR2 SNEGSKA (reference sequence). This clonotype was detected a few times. A single record per CDR3 protein comes from TCRdb applying MiXCR to the 5' RACE reads. The profile covers over 250,000 distinct CDR3 sequences, with approximately 16% appearing a single time and about a fifth taken by the ten largest. Sequencing used PBMCs or a T cell subset sorted from them (not recorded which). V is TRBV20-1 and J is TRBJ1-4; D not certain. This clonotype was obtained from a man younger than 35 who had mild COVID-19 (a few samples of this study predate the infection). Cell type and time point are not known. CDR3 in DNA: TGCAGTGCTAGTCATTCGTCGGGGAAACTGTTTTTT. Its translation: CSASHSSGKLFF.